The clone carrying this T cell receptor (beta chain) appeared a single time. This record comes from a study of blood T cell repertoires in COVID-19. Whole-study context: PBMCs, B-cell-depleted T cells, or T cells provided the cDNA or gDNA that made up the material.

Participants, 18 to 89 years old, spanned around 25 US areas. Clinical histories supplied by participants themselves formed the basis of cohort assignment. Generated by immunoSEQ multiplex PCR, the TCRdb table keeps only in-frame clones and is missing some. The sample records about 100,000 clones, just over 85% being singletons. The CDR3 covers 13 residues. Germline V gene data show CDR1 as GTSNPN and CDR2 as SVGIG (reference sequence). V lost 3 bases and J lost 10, with 13 bases in between. Sequencing was performed on PBMCs or T cells enriched from blood (not recorded which). The chain combines TRBV30 with TRBJ1-6, with D maybe TRBD1 (6 bases). The source is a woman between 45 and 65 years old who had recovered from COVID-19. The CDR3 spells CAWRQQGQSPLHF. The CDR3 bases are TGTGCCTGGAGGCAACAGGGTCAATCACCCCTCCACTTT.